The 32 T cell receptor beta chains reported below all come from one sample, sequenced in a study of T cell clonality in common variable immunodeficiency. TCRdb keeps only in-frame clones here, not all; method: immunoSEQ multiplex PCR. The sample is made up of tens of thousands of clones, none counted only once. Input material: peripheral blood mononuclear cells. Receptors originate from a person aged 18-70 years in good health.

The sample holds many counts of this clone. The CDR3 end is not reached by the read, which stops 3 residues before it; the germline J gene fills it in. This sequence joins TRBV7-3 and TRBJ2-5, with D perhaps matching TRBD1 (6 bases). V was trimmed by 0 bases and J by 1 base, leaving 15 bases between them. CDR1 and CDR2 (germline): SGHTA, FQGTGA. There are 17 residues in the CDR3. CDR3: CASSLTNRRGPQETQYF. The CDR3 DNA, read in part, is TGTGCCAGCAGCTTAACGAACCGCAGGGGTCCCCAAGAGACC.

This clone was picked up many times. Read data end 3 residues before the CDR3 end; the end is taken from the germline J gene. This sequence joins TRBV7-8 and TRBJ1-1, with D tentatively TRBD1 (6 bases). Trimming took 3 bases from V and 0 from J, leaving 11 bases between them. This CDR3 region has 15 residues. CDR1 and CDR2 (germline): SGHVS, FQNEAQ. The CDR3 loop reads CASSLGASMNTEAFF. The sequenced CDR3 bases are TGTGCCAGCAGCTTGGGGGCATCGATGAACACTGAA.

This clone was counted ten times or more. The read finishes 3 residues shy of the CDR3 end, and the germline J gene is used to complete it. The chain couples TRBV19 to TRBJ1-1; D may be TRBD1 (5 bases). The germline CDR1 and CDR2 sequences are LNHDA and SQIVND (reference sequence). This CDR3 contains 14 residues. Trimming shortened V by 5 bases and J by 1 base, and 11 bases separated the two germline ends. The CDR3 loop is CASSPTGGNTEAFF. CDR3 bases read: TGTGCCAGTAGTCCAACAGGTGGGAACACTGAA. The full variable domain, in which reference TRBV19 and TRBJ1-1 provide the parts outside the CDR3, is DGGITQSPKYLFRKEGQNVTLSCEQNLNHDAMYWYRQDPGQGLRLIYYSQIVNDFQKGDIAEGYSVSREKKESFPLTVTSAQKNPTAFYLCASSPTGGNTEAFFGQGTRLTVV.

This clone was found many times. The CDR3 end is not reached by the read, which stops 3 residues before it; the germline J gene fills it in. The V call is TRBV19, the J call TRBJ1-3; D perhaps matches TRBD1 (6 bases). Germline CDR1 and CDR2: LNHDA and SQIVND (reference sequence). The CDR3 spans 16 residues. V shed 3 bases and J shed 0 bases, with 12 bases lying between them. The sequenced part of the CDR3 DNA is TGTGCCAGTAGTATCCACCGGGACACCTCTGGAAACACC. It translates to CASSIHRDTSGNT. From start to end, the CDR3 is CASSIHRDTSGNTIYF.

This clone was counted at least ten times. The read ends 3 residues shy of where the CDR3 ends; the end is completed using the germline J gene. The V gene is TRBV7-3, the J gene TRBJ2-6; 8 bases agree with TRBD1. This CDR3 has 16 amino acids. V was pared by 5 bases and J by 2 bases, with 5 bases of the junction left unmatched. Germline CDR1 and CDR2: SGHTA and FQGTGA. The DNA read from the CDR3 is TGTGCCAGCAGCCGCACGACAGGGGCTGGGGCCAACGTC. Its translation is CASSRTTGAGANV. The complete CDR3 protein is CASSRTTGAGANVLTF.

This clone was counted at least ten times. CDR3 region: CASSDRVHSGNTIYF. Partial CDR3 DNA: TGTGCCAGCAGTGACAGAGTCCACTCTGGAAACACC. The chain joins TRBV2 to TRBJ1-3; D unresolved. The read is 3 residues too short to cover the CDR3 end, so that end is filled in from the germline J gene. The V end was cut by 3 bases, the J end by 0 bases, with 9 bases between. This CDR3 spans 15 amino acids. Germline V lookup: CDR1 SNHLY, CDR2 FYNNEI.

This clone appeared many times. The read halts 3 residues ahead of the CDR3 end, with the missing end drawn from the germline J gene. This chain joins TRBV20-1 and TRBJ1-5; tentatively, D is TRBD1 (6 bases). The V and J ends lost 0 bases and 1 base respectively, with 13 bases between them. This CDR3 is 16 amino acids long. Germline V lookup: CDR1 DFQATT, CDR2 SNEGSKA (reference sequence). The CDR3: CSARDPGQGSNQPQHF. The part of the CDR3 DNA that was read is TGCAGTGCTAGAGATCCGGGTCAGGGGAGCAATCAGCCC.

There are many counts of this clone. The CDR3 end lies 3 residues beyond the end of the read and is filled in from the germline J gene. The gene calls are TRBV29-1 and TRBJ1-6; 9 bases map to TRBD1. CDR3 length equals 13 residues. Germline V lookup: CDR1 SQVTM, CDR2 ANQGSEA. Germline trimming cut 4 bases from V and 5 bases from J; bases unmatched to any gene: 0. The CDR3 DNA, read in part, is TGCAGCGTTGGGACAGGGGATAATTCACCC. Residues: CSVGTGDNSP. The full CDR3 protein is CSVGTGDNSPLHF.

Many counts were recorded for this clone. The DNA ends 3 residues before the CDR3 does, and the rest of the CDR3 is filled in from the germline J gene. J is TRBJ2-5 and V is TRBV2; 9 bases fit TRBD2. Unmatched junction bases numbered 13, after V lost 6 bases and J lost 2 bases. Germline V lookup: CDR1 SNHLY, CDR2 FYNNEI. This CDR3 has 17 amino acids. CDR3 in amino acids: CASSSGGGRDRQETQYF. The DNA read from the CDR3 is TGTGCCAGCAGCTCGGGGGGCGGGAGGGATCGGCAAGAGACC.

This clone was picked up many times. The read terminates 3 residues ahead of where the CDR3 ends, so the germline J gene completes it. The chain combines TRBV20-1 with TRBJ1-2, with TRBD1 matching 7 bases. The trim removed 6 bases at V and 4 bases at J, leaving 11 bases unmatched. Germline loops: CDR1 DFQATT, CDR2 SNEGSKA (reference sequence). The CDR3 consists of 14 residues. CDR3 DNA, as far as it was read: TGCAGTGCAACCCAGGACAGGAGTACCTATGGC. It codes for CSATQDRSTYG. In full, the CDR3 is CSATQDRSTYGYTF.

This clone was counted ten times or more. CDR3 sequence: CSVEKRGDKNTGELFF. The CDR3 bases that were read are TGCAGCGTTGAAAAGAGGGGAGACAAAAACACCGGGGAG. The chain is built from TRBV29-1 and TRBJ2-2, with D perhaps assigned TRBD1 or TRBD2 (5 bases each). The read ends 3 residues before the CDR3 terminus; that terminus is restored from the germline J gene. The CDR3 contains 16 residues. V was trimmed by 2 bases and J by 2 bases, leaving 15 bases between them. In germline, CDR1 is SQVTM, CDR2 ANQGSEA.

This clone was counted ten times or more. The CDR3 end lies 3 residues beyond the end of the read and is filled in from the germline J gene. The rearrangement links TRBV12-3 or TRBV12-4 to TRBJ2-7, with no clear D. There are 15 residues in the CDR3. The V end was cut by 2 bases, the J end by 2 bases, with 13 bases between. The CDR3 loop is CASSLSRQNTYEQYF. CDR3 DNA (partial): TGTGCCAGCAGTTTATCACGTCAGAATACCTACGAG.

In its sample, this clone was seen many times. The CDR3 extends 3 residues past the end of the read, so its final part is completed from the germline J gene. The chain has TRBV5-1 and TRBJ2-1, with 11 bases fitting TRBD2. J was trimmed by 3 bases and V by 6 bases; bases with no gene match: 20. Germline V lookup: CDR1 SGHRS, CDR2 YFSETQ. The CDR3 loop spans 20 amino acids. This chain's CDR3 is CASTSTPLSGRASYYNEQFF. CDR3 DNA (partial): TGCGCCAGCACCTCCACCCCCCTTAGCGGGAGGGCGTCCTACTACAATGAG.

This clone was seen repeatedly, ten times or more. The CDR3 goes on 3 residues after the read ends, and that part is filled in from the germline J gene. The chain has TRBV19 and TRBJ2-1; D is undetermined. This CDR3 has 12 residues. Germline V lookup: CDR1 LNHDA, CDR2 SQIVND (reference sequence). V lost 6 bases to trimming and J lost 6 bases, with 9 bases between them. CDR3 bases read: TGTGCCAGTAGCACGGGTCCCAATGAG. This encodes CASSTGPNE. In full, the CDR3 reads CASSTGPNEQFF.

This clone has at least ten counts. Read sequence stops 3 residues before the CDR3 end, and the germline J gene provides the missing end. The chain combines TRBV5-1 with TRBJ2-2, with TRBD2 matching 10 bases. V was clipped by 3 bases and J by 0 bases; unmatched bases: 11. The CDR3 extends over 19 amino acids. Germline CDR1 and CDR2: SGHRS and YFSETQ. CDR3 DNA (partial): TGCGCCAGCAGCTCCGAGCGGGGGGGGGTAGTCGCGAACACCGGGGAG. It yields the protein CASSSERGGVVANTGE. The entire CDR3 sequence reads CASSSERGGVVANTGELFF. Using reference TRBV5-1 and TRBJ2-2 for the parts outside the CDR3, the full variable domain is KAGVTQTPRYLIKTRGQQVTLSCSPISGHRSVSWYQQTPGQGLQFLFEYFSETQRNKGNFPGRFSGRQFSNSRSEMNVSTLELGDSALYLCASSSERGGVVANTGELFFGEGSRLTVL.

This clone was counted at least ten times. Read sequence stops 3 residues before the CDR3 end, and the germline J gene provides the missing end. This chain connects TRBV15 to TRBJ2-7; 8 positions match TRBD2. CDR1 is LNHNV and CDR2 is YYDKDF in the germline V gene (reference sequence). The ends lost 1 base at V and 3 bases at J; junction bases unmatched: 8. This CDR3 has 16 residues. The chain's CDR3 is CATSRVRELADYEQYF. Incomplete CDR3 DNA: TGTGCCACCAGCAGAGTTAGGGAACTAGCGGACTACGAG.

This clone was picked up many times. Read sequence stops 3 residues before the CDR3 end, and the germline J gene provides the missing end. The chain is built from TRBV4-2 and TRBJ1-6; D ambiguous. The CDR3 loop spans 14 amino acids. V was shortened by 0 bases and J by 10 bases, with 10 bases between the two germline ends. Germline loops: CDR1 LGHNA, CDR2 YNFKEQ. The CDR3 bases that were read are TGTGCCAGCAGCCAAGATAACGGTAACTCACCC. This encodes CASSQDNGNSP. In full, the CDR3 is CASSQDNGNSPLHF.

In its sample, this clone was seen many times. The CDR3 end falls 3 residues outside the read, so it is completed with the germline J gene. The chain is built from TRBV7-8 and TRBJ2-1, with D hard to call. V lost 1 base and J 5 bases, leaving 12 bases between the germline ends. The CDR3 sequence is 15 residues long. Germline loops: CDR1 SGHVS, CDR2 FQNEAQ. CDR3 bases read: TGTGCCAGCAGCTTAGGGCCAACAGCCGACAATGAG. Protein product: CASSLGPTADNE. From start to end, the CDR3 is CASSLGPTADNEQFF.

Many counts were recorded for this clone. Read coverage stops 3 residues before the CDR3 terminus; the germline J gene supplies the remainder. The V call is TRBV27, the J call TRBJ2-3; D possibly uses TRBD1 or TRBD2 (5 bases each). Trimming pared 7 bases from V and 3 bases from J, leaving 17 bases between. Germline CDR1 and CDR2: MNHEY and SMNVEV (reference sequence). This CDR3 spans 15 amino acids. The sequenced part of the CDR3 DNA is TGTGCCAGCATCTCAGGGAGTACGAGGACAGATACG. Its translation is CASISGSTRTDT. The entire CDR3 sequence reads CASISGSTRTDTQYF.

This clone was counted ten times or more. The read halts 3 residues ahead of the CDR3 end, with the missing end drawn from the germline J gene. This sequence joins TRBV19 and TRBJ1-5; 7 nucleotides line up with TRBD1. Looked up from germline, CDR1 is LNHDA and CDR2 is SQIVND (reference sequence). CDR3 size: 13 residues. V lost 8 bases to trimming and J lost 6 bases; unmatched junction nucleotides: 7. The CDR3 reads CASGPGGGQPQHF. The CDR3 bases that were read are TGTGCCAGTGGGCCAGGGGGTGGTCAGCCC.

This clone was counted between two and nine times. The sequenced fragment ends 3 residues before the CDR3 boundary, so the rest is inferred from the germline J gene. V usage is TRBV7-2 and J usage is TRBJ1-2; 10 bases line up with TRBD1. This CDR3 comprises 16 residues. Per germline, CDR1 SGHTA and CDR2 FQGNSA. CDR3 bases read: TGTGCCAGCAGCTTAGCGGGGGACAGGGGCTCCTACGAC. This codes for CASSLAGDRGSYD. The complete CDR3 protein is CASSLAGDRGSYDYTF.

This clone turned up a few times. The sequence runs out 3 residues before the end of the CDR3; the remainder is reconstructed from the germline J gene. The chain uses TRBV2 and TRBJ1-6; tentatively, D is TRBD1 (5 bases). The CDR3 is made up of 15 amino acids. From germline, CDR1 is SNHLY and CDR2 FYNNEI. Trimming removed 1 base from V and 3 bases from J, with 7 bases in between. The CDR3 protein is CASSEETDYNSPLHF. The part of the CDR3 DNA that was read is TGTGCCAGCAGTGAAGAGACAGACTATAATTCACCC.

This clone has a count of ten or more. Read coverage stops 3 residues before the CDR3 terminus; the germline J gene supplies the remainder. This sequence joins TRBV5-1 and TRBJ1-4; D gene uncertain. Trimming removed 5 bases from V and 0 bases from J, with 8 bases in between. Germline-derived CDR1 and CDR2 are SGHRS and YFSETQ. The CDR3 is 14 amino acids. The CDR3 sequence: CASSPSATNEKLFF. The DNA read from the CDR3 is TGCGCCAGCAGTCCCAGTGCAACTAATGAAAAA.

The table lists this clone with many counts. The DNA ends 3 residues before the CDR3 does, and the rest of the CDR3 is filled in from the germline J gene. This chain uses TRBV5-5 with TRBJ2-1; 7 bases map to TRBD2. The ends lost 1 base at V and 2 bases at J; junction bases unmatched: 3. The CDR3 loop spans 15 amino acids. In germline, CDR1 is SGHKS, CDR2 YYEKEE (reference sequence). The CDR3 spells CASSLMGGTYNEQFF. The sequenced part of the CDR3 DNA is TGTGCCAGCAGCTTGATGGGGGGGACCTACAATGAG.

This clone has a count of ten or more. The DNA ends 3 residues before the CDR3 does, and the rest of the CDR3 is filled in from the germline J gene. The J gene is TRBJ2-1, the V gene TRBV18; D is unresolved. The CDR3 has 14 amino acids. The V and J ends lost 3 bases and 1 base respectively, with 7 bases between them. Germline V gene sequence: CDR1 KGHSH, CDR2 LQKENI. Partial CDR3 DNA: TGTGCCAGCTCACCGGTACGGTCCTACAATGAG. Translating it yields CASSPVRSYNE. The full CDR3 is CASSPVRSYNEQFF.

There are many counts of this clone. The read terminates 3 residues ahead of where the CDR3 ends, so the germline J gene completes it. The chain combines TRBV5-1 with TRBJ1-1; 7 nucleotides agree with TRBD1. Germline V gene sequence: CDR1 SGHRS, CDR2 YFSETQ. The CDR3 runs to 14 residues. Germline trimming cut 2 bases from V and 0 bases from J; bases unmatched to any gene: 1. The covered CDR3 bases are TGCGCCAGCAGCTTCGGGACAGTGAACACTGAA. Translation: CASSFGTVNTE. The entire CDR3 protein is CASSFGTVNTEAFF. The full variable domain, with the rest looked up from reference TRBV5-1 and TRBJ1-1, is KAGVTQTPRYLIKTRGQQVTLSCSPISGHRSVSWYQQTPGQGLQFLFEYFSETQRNKGNFPGRFSGRQFSNSRSEMNVSTLELGDSALYLCASSFGTVNTEAFFGQGTRLTVV.

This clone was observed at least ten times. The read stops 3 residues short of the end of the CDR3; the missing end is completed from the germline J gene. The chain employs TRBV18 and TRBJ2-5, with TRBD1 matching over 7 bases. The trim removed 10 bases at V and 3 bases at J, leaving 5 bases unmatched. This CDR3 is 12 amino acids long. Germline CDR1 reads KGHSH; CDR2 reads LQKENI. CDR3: CATGQEKETQYF. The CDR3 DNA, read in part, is TGTGCCACCGGACAGGAGAAAGAGACC. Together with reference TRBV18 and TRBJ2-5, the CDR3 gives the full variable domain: NAGVMQNPRHLVRRRGQEARLRCSPMKGHSHVYWYRQLPEEGLKFMVYLQKENIIDESGMPKERFSAEFPKEGPSILRIQQVVRGDSAAYFCATGQEKETQYFGPGTRLLVL.

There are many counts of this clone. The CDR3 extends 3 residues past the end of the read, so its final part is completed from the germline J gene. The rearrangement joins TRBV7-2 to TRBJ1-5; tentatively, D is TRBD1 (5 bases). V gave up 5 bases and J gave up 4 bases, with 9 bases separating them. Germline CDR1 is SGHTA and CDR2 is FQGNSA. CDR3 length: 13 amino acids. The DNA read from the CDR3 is TGTGCCAGCAGCCCCGGGGGGAATCAGCCC. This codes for CASSPGGNQP. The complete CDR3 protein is CASSPGGNQPQHF.

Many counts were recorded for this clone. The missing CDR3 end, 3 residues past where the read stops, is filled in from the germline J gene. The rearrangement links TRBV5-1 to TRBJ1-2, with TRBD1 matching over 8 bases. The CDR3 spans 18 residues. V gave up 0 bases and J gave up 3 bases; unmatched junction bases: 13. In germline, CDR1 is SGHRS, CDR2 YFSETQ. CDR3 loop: CASSLDQETGELYYGYTF. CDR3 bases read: TGCGCCAGCAGCTTGGATCAGGAGACAGGGGAGCTCTACTATGGC.

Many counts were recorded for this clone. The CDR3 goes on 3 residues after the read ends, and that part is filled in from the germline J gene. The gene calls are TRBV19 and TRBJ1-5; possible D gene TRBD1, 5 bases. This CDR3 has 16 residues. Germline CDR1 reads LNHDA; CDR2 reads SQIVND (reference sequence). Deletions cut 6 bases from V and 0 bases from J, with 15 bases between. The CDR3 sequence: CASRTKTVNSNQPQHF. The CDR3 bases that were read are TGTGCCAGTAGGACCAAGACAGTAAATAGCAATCAGCCC.

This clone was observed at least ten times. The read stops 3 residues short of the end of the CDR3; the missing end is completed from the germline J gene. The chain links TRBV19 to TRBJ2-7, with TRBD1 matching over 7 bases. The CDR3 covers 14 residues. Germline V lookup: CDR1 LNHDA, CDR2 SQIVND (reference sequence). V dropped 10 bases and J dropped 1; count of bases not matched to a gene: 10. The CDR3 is CATVDAGGSYEQYF. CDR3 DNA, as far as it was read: TGTGCCACCGTAGATGCAGGGGGTTCCTACGAG.

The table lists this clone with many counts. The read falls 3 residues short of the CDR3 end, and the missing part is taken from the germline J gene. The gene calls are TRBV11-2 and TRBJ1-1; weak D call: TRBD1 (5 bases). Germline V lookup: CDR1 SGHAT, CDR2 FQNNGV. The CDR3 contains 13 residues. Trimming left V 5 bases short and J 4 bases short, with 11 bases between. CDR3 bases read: TGTGCCAGCAGCAAGGGCGGGGGCACTGAA. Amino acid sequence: CASSKGGGTE. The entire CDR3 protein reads CASSKGGGTEAFF.